Listed here is a single TCR beta chain. Its antigen is still unknown. The sample is drawn from a study of pediatric ulcerative colitis. The study, taken as a whole, reports: No controls had the two rectal clonotypes shared by ulcerative colitis patients.

V lost 9 bases and J lost 5, with 14 bases in between. The CDR3 extends over 13 amino acids. The germline V gene has CDR1 MNHNY and CDR2 SVGAGI (reference sequence). Assay used: immunoSEQ multiplex PCR; TCRdb lists only in-frame clones, some missing. The repertoire has about 64,000 clones, 85% to 90% of them found once; the top ten carry 3% to 4.5%. The chain links TRBV6-6 to TRBJ1-5, with D unresolved. The sequence derives from a boy younger than 18 with severe ulcerative colitis. Input material: blood. The CDR3 loop reads CARLFPRYQPQHF. The CDR3 nucleotides are TGTGCCAGATTATTCCCCAGGTATCAGCCCCAGCATTTT.